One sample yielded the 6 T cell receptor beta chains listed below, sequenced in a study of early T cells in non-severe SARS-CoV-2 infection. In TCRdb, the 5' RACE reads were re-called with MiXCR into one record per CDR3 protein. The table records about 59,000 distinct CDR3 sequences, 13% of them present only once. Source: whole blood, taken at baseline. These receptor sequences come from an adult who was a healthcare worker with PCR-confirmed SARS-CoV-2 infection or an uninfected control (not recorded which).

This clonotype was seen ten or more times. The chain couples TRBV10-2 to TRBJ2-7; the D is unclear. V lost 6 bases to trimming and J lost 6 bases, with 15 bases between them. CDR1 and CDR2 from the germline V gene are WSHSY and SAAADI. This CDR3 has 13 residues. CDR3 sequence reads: CASRDGLFFEQYF. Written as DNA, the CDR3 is TGCGCCAGCAGGGACGGGCTCTTTTTCGAGCAGTACTTC.

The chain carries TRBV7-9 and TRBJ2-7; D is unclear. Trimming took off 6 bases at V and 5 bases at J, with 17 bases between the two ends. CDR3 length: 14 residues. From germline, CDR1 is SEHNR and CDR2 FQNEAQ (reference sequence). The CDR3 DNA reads TGTGCCAGCAGTGGGCTTTCTTCGTGGGACGAGCAGTACTTC. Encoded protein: CASSGLSSWDEQYF.

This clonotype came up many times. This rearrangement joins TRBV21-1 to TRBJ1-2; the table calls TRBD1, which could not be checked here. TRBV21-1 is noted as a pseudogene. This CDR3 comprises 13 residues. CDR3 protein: CASITGGGHGYTF. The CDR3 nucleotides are TGTGCCAGCATTACAGGGGGCGGGCATGGCTACACCTTC.

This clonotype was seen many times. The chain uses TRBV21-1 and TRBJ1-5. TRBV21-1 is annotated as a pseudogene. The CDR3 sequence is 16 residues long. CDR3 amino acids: CASSKEGRTSNQPQHF. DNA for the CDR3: TGTGCCAGCAGCAAAGAAGGGAGAACAAGCAATCAGCCCCAGCATTTT.

CDR3 in amino acids: CASRSDFGNSPLHF. The CDR3 DNA reads as TGTGCCAGCCGCTCGGACTTTGGGAATTCACCCCTCCACTTT. The rearrangement joins TRBV28 to TRBJ1-6, with D hard to call. In germline, CDR1 is MDHEN, CDR2 SYDVKM. The CDR3 runs to 14 residues. V gave up 8 bases and J gave up 7 bases, with 15 bases separating them.

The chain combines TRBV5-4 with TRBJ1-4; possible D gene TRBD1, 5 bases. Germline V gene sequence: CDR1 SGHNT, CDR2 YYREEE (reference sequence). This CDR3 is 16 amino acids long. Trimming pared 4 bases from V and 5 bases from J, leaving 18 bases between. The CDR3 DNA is TGTGCCAGCAGCGAGGGACCGCCACTAAACAATGAAAAACTGTTTTTT. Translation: CASSEGPPLNNEKLFF.